The text below deals with one TCR beta chain. Its antigen has not been determined. Base qualities are not at hand, and no much larger clone is one base apart. The germline V gene sets CDR1 to SQVTM and CDR2 to ANQGSEA. Reading from cysteine to phenylalanine, the CDR3 counts 11 amino acids. The retained sequence is limited to the CDR3, 33 bases, with the frame set at the first base. Libraries came from 5' RACE. The instrument given in TCRdb is Illumina HiSeq 2000. A universal primer binding site was added through template switching, and the final cDNA carried a unique molecular identifier so that TCR cDNA molecules could be counted accurately. First-strand cDNA for TCR alpha and beta chains was synthesized from specific primers in the conserved constant-segment region. To control for contamination, every cDNA library was double barcoded, receiving both a SMART-Mk sample barcode and Illumina barcodes. TruSeq adapter sequences and Illumina sample barcodes were added in two successive PCR steps. Sequencing of the TCR alpha and beta cDNA libraries was done on the Illumina HiSeq platform using custom primers. Turning to the authors' computational methods: Unique molecular identifiers were extracted from raw reads with MiGEC, and CDR3 positions were determined with MiXCR. For each individual, recombination models were inferred using an EM algorithm with the repgenHMM and IGoR tools. The tcR package in R was used for shared clonotype analysis, with sharing normalized by the product of cloneset sizes. Out-of-frame nonproductive sequences were analyzed to study raw recombination free of thymic and clonal selection effects. The raw public reads went through TCRdb reprocessing: fastp at Q25, MiXCR clone calling, in-frame beta chains kept. Every distinct CDR3 protein forms one entry, paired with its most common genes and DNA. The authors' filters were not applied to this entry. This sample comprises 1,800,000 or so distinct CDR3 sequences, about 31% of them detected only once. About 0.3% of the sample is in the top ten clones.

The data derive from a study of identical twins (dated by TCRdb to 2015 to 2016). With respect to the entire study: TCR alpha and beta repertoires from monozygotic twins, unrelated adults of various ages and cord blood were deep-sequenced to test whether fetal clonotypes persist. To rule out contamination, replicate twin experiments were performed at different times with different library preparation protocols. The paper's findings and limits, for the study overall: Fewer insertions were carried by abundant cord blood beta clonotypes; a weaker similar trend was observed in young adult naive repertoires, while no such trend was observed in memory repertoires. Zero-insertion analyses could be partly confounded by invariant T cells such as MAIT and iNKT, although diverse VJ usage argued against such confounding for most clonotypes. Recombination models systematically underestimated out-of-frame TCR alpha sharing in monozygotic twins but agreed with sharing between unrelated individuals. Because the same donors could not be followed over many years, the conclusions depended on cross-sectional statistical analysis. A weaker excess of twin sharing was found in beta out-of-frame sequences because the signal-to-noise ratio was lowered by fewer shared sequences. Compared with coincidental sharing between unrelated individuals, out-of-frame TCR alpha sequences shared between twins had an excess of sequences with low generation probability.

All donors were healthy Caucasians. The chain was built from TRBV29-1 and TRBJ1-3, with 7 bases aligning to TRBD1. Source material: cord blood. This clonotype was sampled from a newborn girl in good health. The CDR3 protein: CTGTARNTIYF. The sequence in DNA is TGCACCGGGACAGCAAGAAACACCATATATTTT.